Listed here are 27 T cell receptor beta chains from one sample, sequenced in a study of T cell changes during pregnancy in multiple sclerosis. Data came from immunoSEQ multiplex PCR; TCRdb stores just in-frame clones and leaves some out. The repertoire holds some 36,000 clones, with roughly 89% as singletons. This material consisted of CD4+ T cells from peripheral blood mononuclear cells, taken in the second trimester of pregnancy. These receptors originate from a female donor in good health, enrolled as a control in a pregnancy study.

This clone was detected only a few times. V gene TRBV12-5 combines with J gene TRBJ2-1; possibly TRBD2 for D (5 bases). The germline V gene has CDR1 LGHNT and CDR2 FRNRAP. The CDR3 totals 12 residues. V dropped 7 bases and J dropped 15 bases, with 19 bases sitting between them. The CDR3 sequence: CASAFSRGAGFF. The DNA of the CDR3 is TGTGCTAGTGCCTTCTCCCGGGGTGCAGGGTTCTTC. The full variable domain, with the rest looked up from reference TRBV12-5 and TRBJ2-1, is DARVTQTPRHKVTEMGQEVTMRCQPILGHNTVFWYRQTMMQGLELLAYFRNRAPLDDSGMPKDRFSAEMPDATLATLKIQPSEPRDSAVYFCASAFSRGAGFFGPGTRLTVL.

As DNA, the CDR3 is TGTGCCAGCAGCTTAGGCGGGTCCTATAATTCACCCCTCCACTTT. Translated, it gives CASSLGGSYNSPLHF. The chain joins TRBV11-2 to TRBJ1-6, with D uncertain. The V and J ends lost 1 base and 1 base respectively, with 5 bases between them. The length of the CDR3 is 15 residues. Germline V CDR1 and CDR2: SGHAT, FQNNGV. Together with reference TRBV11-2 and TRBJ1-6, the CDR3 gives the full variable domain: EAGVAQSPRYKIIEKRQSVAFWCNPISGHATLYWYQQILGQGPKLLIQFQNNGVVDDSQLPKDRFSAERLKGVDSTLKIQPAKLEDSAVYLCASSLGGSYNSPLHFGNGTRLTVT.

Written as DNA, the CDR3 is TGTGCCAGCAGCTTAGTCCAGTCGAACACTGAAGCTTTCTTT. Protein: CASSLVQSNTEAFF. The rearrangement links TRBV7-9 to TRBJ1-1; D is uncertain. V lost 1 base to trimming and J lost 1 base, with 7 bases between them. The CDR3 is 14 residues long. Germline CDR1 SEHNR, CDR2 FQNEAQ (reference sequence). Combining the CDR3 with reference TRBV7-9 and TRBJ1-1 gives the whole variable domain DTGVSQNPRHKITKRGQNVTFRCDPISEHNRLYWYRQTLGQGPEFLTYFQNEAQLEKSRLLSDRFSAERPKGSFSTLEIQRTEQGDSAMYLCASSLVQSNTEAFFGQGTRLTVV.

The V and J genes are TRBV30 and TRBJ1-4, with a possible D match to TRBD1 (5 bases). Germline CDR1 reads GTSNPN; CDR2 reads SVGIG (reference sequence). The CDR3 sequence is 15 residues long. Trimming took 3 bases from V and 7 from J, leaving 18 bases between them. Written as DNA, the CDR3 is TGTGCCTGGAGGGTTGGTTGGGGACTAAGTGAAAAACTGTTTTTT. It specifies CAWRVGWGLSEKLFF.

The V call is TRBV7-2, the J call TRBJ1-1; a possible D gene is TRBD1 (6 bases). V was clipped by 5 bases and J by 3 bases, with 10 bases between them. This CDR3 region has 13 residues. Germline V gene data show CDR1 as SGHTA and CDR2 as FQGNSA. This chain's CDR3 is CASSTNRDTEAFF. The CDR3 nucleotides read TGTGCCAGCAGCACAAACAGGGACACTGAAGCTTTCTTT. Full variable domain (missing parts from reference TRBV7-2 and TRBJ1-1): GAGVSQSPSNKVTEKGKDVELRCDPISGHTALYWYRQSLGQGLEFLIYFQGNSAPDKSGLPSDRFSAERTGGSVSTLTIQRTQQEDSAVYLCASSTNRDTEAFFGQGTRLTVV.

This rearrangement joins TRBV6-1 to TRBJ2-5, with D perhaps TRBD2 (5 bases). Germline values: CDR1 MNHNS, CDR2 SASEGT. There are 13 residues in the CDR3. V was clipped by 4 bases and J by 4 bases, with 10 bases between them. This CDR3 reads CASSGHRGETQYF. The DNA of the CDR3 is TGTGCCAGCAGTGGACACCGGGGAGAGACCCAGTACTTC.

In its sample, this clone was seen a few times. The chain recombines TRBV7-2 with TRBJ2-2; 8 nucleotides match TRBD2. CDR3 length: 15 residues. Looked up from germline, CDR1 is SGHTA and CDR2 is FQGNSA. V lost 2 bases to trimming and J lost 3 bases; unmatched junction nucleotides: 2. The CDR3 nucleotides read TGTGCCAGCAGCTTACTACTAGCGGACACCGGGGAGCTGTTTTTT. Translation: CASSLLLADTGELFF.

The V and J genes are TRBV9 and TRBJ2-2; D might be TRBD1 (6 bases). Germline CDR1 reads SGDLS; CDR2 reads YYNGEE. The CDR3 contains 15 residues. The V end lost 3 bases, the J end lost 4 bases, and 13 bases lay between the germline ends. The CDR3 bases are TGTGCCAGCAGCGGGACGGACAGCCTCACCGGGGAGCTGTTTTTT. It encodes CASSGTDSLTGELFF.

The rearrangement uses TRBV7-2 and TRBJ2-6; D call uncertain. CDR3 size: 14 residues. The V gene's germline CDR1 is SGHTA and CDR2 FQGNSA. Trimming stripped 5 bases from V and 0 bases from J, with 5 bases between. The CDR3 DNA sequence: TGTGCCAGCAGCCGAGACTCTGGGGCCAACGTCCTGACTTTC. This sequence encodes CASSRDSGANVLTF.

V gene TRBV4-3 combines with J gene TRBJ2-1, with D hard to call. The CDR3 length is 14 residues. Germline CDR1 reads LGHNA; CDR2 reads YSLEER. Trimming removed 0 bases at V and 7 bases at J, with 10 bases between. The CDR3: CASSQEPGRNEQFF. The CDR3 DNA sequence: TGCGCCAGCAGCCAAGAACCGGGTAGAAATGAGCAGTTCTTC.

This chain links TRBV5-1 with TRBJ2-7; TRBD1 aligns across 7 bases. In germline, CDR1 is SGHRS, CDR2 YFSETQ. This CDR3 is built from 17 residues. V shed 2 bases, J shed 3 bases, and the junction held 14 bases outside the gene matches. Here the CDR3 DNA reads TGCGCCAGCAGCTTAAACTTGAGCCCCAGGGGGAACTACGAGCAGTACTTC. As protein: CASSLNLSPRGNYEQYF.

This clone appeared a single time. The chain joins TRBV7-9 to TRBJ2-3; the match to TRBD2 covers 9 bases. The CDR3 covers 16 residues. The V gene end was trimmed by 2 bases and the J gene end by 6 bases; junction bases not matched to a gene: 9. Looked up from germline, CDR1 is SEHNR and CDR2 is FQNEAQ (reference sequence). The chain's CDR3 is CASSLRGGGARDTQYF. CDR3 DNA: TGTGCCAGCAGCTTAAGAGGCGGGGGGGCCCGGGATACGCAGTATTTT.

The genes are TRBV4-2 and TRBJ1-5; the D gene is possibly TRBD1 (5 bases). Deletions cut 4 bases from V and 0 bases from J, with 13 bases between. Germline loops: CDR1 LGHNA, CDR2 YNFKEQ. The CDR3 runs 16 residues. CDR3 region: CASSPRWGDSNQPQHF. CDR3 nucleotide sequence: TGTGCCAGCAGCCCACGGTGGGGGGATAGCAATCAGCCCCAGCATTTT.

CDR3 sequence (DNA): TGTGCCAGCAGCTTATTTCCGGGAGGTGACTATGGCTACACCTTC. It codes for CASSLFPGGDYGYTF. The chain couples TRBV7-2 to TRBJ1-2; D is unresolved. The CDR3 runs 15 residues. Looked up from germline, CDR1 is SGHTA and CDR2 is FQGNSA. V was shortened by 2 bases and J by 3 bases, with 13 bases between the two germline ends.

This clone was counted only a few times. The genes are TRBV10-3 and TRBJ2-1; possible D gene TRBD1, 5 bases. This CDR3 is 11 amino acids long. Trimming took 5 bases from V and 6 from J, leaving 5 bases between them. Germline V gives CDR1 ENHRY, CDR2 SYGVKD. This chain's CDR3 is CAISQGNEQFF. The CDR3 nucleotides are TGTGCCATCAGTCAGGGCAATGAGCAGTTCTTC.

The V call is TRBV7-3, the J call TRBJ2-4, with no clear D. Germline V CDR1 and CDR2: SGHTA, FQGTGA. The CDR3 extends over 15 amino acids. V shed 0 bases and J shed 0 bases, with 6 bases lying between them. In nucleotides, the CDR3 is TGTGCCAGCAGCTTAACCAGTCTAGCCAAAAACATTCAGTACTTC. Amino acids: CASSLTSLAKNIQYF.

J is TRBJ2-3 and V is TRBV25-1; 7 positions agree with TRBD2. V shed 7 bases, J shed 0 bases, and the junction held 4 bases outside the gene matches. CDR1 MGHDK and CDR2 SYGVNS come from the germline V gene. CDR3 length equals 14 residues. CDR3: CASINGGSTDTQYF. The CDR3 DNA reads as TGTGCCAGCATTAACGGGGGGAGCACAGATACGCAGTATTTT.

V and J are TRBV7-2 and TRBJ1-5; D is possibly TRBD1 (5 bases). This CDR3 spans 16 amino acids. CDR1 is SGHTA and CDR2 is FQGNSA in the germline V gene. V was clipped by 5 bases and J by 4 bases, with 18 bases between them. The CDR3 DNA follows: TGTGCCAGCAGCCCCACGTGGGGGGTAGGGAATCAGCCCCAGCATTTT. Protein: CASSPTWGVGNQPQHF.

The rearrangement uses TRBV6-5 and TRBJ2-5; the D gene is possibly TRBD1 (5 bases). V lost 6 bases, J lost 2 bases, and 13 bases lay in between. The germline V gene encodes CDR1 MNHEY and CDR2 SVGAGI. The CDR3 length is 14 residues. The CDR3, as DNA: TGTGCCAGCAGACGTCGGACATCGCAAGAGACCCAGTACTTC. The encoded protein is CASRRRTSQETQYF.

On this clone itself: One junction end disagrees with the germline gene, perhaps due to a read error. The chain couples TRBV6-5 to TRBJ2-5; TRBD2 matches at 8 bases. Germline lookup yields CDR1 MNHEY and CDR2 SVGAGI. The CDR3 runs to 13 residues. The DNA for the CDR3 is TGTGCCGGCAGCCAAGGACTAGCCGGGACCCAGTACTTC. It translates to CAGSQGLAGTQYF.

V gene TRBV10-2 combines with J gene TRBJ2-3, with 7 positions matching TRBD2. Germline CDR1 is WSHSY and CDR2 is SAAADI. J lost 2 bases, V lost 10 bases, and 18 bases had no gene match. There are 17 residues in the CDR3. The CDR3 is CATARGWPNQPTDTQYF. CDR3 nucleotides: TGCGCCACAGCGCGGGGGTGGCCCAATCAACCCACAGATACGCAGTATTTT.

CDR3 coding DNA: TGTGCCAGCAGTCGCAAGGGGGGGGACGCCTACGAGCAGTACTTC. It translates to CASSRKGGDAYEQYF. The chain uses TRBV27 and TRBJ2-7, with D possibly TRBD2 on 7 matching bases. The germline V gene has CDR1 MNHEY and CDR2 SMNVEV (reference sequence). V lost 5 bases and J 2 bases, leaving 16 bases between the germline ends. The CDR3 length is 15 residues.

This clone was observed a single time. The chain uses TRBV14 and TRBJ1-2; D call uncertain. V was pared by 1 base and J by 5 bases, with 8 bases between. The CDR3 totals 13 residues. Germline V gene lookup returns CDR1 SGHDN and CDR2 FVKESK. CDR3 residues: CASSQGYRYGYTF. DNA of the CDR3: TGTGCCAGCAGCCAAGGGTACAGATATGGCTACACCTTC. Full variable domain (rest looked up from reference TRBV14 and TRBJ1-2): EAGVTQFPSHSVIEKGQTVTLRCDPISGHDNLYWYRRVMGKEIKFLLHFVKESKQDESGMPNNRFLAERTGGTYSTLKVQPAELEDSGVYFCASSQGYRYGYTFGSGTRLTVV.

In its sample, this clone was seen once. The V gene is TRBV2, the J gene TRBJ1-1; D is uncertain. V shed 7 bases and J shed 2 bases, with 14 bases lying between them. CDR1 SNHLY and CDR2 FYNNEI come from the germline V gene. This CDR3 is 14 amino acids long. The CDR3: CASTRWGGNTEAFF. The CDR3 DNA is TGTGCCAGCACTAGATGGGGAGGTAACACTGAAGCTTTCTTT.

The rearrangement uses TRBV30 and TRBJ2-2; TRBD1 matches 8 bases. This CDR3 spans 14 amino acids. J gave up 4 bases and V 3 bases, and 4 bases lay outside the gene matches. Germline V gene sequence: CDR1 GTSNPN, CDR2 SVGIG (reference sequence). CDR3 in amino acids: CAWRTTGVTGELFF. CDR3 DNA sequence: TGTGCCTGGAGGACGACAGGGGTCACCGGGGAGCTGTTTTTT.

This clone was detected only a few times. The gene calls are TRBV18 and TRBJ1-6; D is unresolved. V shed 1 base and J shed 4 bases, with 11 bases lying between them. CDR1 is KGHSH, CDR2 LQKENI, per germline. This CDR3 spans 16 amino acids. Here the CDR3 DNA reads TGTGCCAGCTCACCACAACCGCCGGGTTATAATTCACCCCTCCACTTT. Protein: CASSPQPPGYNSPLHF.

This rearrangement joins TRBV7-9 to TRBJ1-2; D not certain. V gave up 4 bases and J gave up 2 bases, with 14 bases separating them. The CDR3 loop spans 15 amino acids. Germline V gives CDR1 SEHNR, CDR2 FQNEAQ (reference sequence). The CDR3 protein is CASSSEGKRNYGYTF. CDR3 coding DNA: TGTGCCAGCAGCTCAGAGGGAAAACGGAACTATGGCTACACCTTC.